This T cell receptor (beta chain) was identified in a study of shared clonotypes between healthy human individuals. Generated by immunoSEQ multiplex PCR, the TCRdb table keeps only in-frame clones and is missing some. The repertoire holds millions of clones, more than 90% seen once, with around 0.14% in the top ten. With 8 bases clipped from V and 3 bases from J, the junction kept 6 bases outside the gene matches. The CDR3 extends over 14 amino acids. CDR1 is MDHEN, CDR2 SYDVKM, per germline. This clonotype was sampled from a man in his late teens or twenties in good health. Sequences were obtained from naive CD4+ T cells sorted from blood. The sample's subset: CD45RA+ positively selected. This sequence joins TRBV28 and TRBJ2-7; 11 nucleotides agree with TRBD1. CDR3 residues: CASPDRGLDYEQYF. As DNA, the CDR3 is TGTGCCAGCCCGGACAGGGGGCTTGACTACGAGCAGTACTTC.